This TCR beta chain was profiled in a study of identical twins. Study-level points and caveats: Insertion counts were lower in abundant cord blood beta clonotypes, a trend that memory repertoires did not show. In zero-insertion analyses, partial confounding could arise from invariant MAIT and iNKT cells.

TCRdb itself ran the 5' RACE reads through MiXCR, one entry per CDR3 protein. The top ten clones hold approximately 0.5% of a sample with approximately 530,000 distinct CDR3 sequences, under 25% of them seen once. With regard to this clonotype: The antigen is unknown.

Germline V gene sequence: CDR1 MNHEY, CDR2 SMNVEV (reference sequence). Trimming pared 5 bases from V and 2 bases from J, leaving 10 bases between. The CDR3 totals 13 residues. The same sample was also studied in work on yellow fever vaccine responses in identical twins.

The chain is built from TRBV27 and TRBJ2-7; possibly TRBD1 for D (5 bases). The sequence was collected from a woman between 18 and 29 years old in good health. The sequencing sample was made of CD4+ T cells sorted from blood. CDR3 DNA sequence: TGTGCCAGCAGTCGGCAGGGTCCCTACGAGCAGTACGTC. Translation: CASSRQGPYEQYV.